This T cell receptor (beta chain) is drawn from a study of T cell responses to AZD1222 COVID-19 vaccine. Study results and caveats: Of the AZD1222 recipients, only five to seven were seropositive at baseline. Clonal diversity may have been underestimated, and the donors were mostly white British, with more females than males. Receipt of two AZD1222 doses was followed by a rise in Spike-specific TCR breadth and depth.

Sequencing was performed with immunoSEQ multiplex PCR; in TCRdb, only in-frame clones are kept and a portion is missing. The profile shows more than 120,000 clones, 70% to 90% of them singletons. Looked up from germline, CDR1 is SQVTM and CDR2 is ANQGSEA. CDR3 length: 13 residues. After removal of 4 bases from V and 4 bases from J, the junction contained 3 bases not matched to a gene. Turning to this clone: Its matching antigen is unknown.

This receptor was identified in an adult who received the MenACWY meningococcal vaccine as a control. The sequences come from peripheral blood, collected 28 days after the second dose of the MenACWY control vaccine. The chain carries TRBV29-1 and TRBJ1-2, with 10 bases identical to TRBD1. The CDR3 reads CSVGTGGPYGYTF. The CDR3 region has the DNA TGCAGCGTTGGGACAGGGGGTCCCTATGGCTACACCTTC.